Below are 9 T cell receptor beta chains sequenced from a single sample in a study of identical twins (dated by TCRdb to the mid-2010s). Libraries were constructed by 5' RACE. The sequencing machine was an Illumina HiSeq 2000. The public reads were reanalyzed by TCRdb: fastp trimming at Q25, MiXCR alignment, in-frame beta chains only. Identical CDR3 proteins give one entry, which carries the most common genes and DNA. The sample data list some 690,000 distinct CDR3 sequences, and around 20% of these were observed just once. The top ten clonotypes cover roughly 4.3% of the sample. Separately, the same data were catalogued under a study of T cells expressing NK-cell markers.

Sequencing input: PBMCs. These receptors originate from a young woman in good health.

This clonotype was recorded at least ten times. This chain connects TRBV24-1 to TRBJ2-1, with a tentative D call TRBD1 (6 bases). Per germline, CDR1 KGHDR and CDR2 SFDVKD. There are 15 residues in the CDR3. V was trimmed by 3 bases and J by 4 bases, leaving 12 bases between them. CDR3 region: CATSDGGYPYNEQFF. Here the CDR3 DNA reads TGTGCCACCAGTGATGGGGGCTACCCTTACAATGAGCAGTTCTTC.

The genes are TRBV5-1 and TRBJ2-3, with D maybe TRBD2 (6 bases). Germline V gene data show CDR1 as SGHRS and CDR2 as YFSETQ. This CDR3 is 15 amino acids long. The ends were cut back, 4 bases at V and 4 bases at J, with 16 bases in the middle. The CDR3 nucleotides read TGCGCCAGCAGCGTGGCAACGCAGCGGGCAGATACGCAGTATTTT. Translated, it gives CASSVATQRADTQYF.

This clonotype was seen a few times. The gene calls are TRBV5-1 and TRBJ1-2; D ambiguous. The CDR3 spans 13 residues. Germline V gives CDR1 SGHRS, CDR2 YFSETQ. The germline V and J ends were trimmed by 0 bases and 7 bases, with 10 bases remaining between them. The DNA of the CDR3 is TGCGCCAGCAGCTTGGAACCCGAGGCTGGCTACACCTTC. As protein: CASSLEPEAGYTF.

The chain couples TRBV27 to TRBJ2-3; a possible D gene is TRBD2 (5 bases). CDR3 length: 16 amino acids. Trimming removed 3 bases from V and 6 bases from J, with 19 bases in between. CDR1 MNHEY and CDR2 SMNVEV come from the germline V gene (reference sequence). The CDR3 region is CASSLGDPIYDDTQYF. The CDR3 DNA reads TGTGCCAGCAGTTTGGGAGACCCAATTTACGACGATACGCAGTATTTT.

The chain combines TRBV10-2 with TRBJ2-1; 9 bases align to TRBD2. V gave up 3 bases and J gave up 4 bases; unmatched junction bases: 10. The CDR3 totals 17 residues. Germline CDR1 reads WSHSY; CDR2 reads SAAADI. Written as DNA, the CDR3 is TGCGCCAGCAGTGAAGGGTCCGGGAGCGGGAGGTACAATGAGCAGTTCTTC. This codes for CASSEGSGSGRYNEQFF.

The chain couples TRBV9 to TRBJ1-1, with D hard to call. The germline V and J ends were trimmed by 3 bases and 3 bases, with 12 bases remaining between them. The CDR3 contains 14 residues. Per the germline V gene, CDR1 is SGDLS and CDR2 is YYNGEE. The CDR3 DNA sequence: TGTGCCAGCAGCGCGTATCCCGGGGACACTGAAGCTTTCTTT. This codes for CASSAYPGDTEAFF.

This clonotype was detected only a few times. This sequence joins TRBV13 and TRBJ2-3; D ambiguous. The CDR3 is made up of 14 amino acids. Trimming removed 5 bases at V and 0 bases at J, with 9 bases between. CDR1 is PRHDT, CDR2 FYEKMQ, per germline (reference sequence). The CDR3: CASSTLLSTDTQYF. CDR3 bases: TGTGCCAGCAGCACCCTACTTAGCACAGATACGCAGTATTTT.

The V call is TRBV29-1, the J call TRBJ2-3, with D possibly being TRBD2 (6 bases). Germline CDR1 is SQVTM and CDR2 is ANQGSEA. This CDR3 is built from 15 residues. Trimming removed 4 bases from V and 2 bases from J, with 16 bases in between. CDR3 protein: CSVVGTASPTDTQYF. Here the CDR3 DNA reads TGCAGCGTTGTGGGGACTGCATCCCCCACAGATACGCAGTATTTT.

This clonotype was detected a few times. The CDR3 DNA follows: TGTGCCAGCAGCCCCGAAGGAAGTACCTTCTATGGCTACACCTTC. Amino acid sequence: CASSPEGSTFYGYTF. The chain recombines TRBV7-2 with TRBJ1-2, with D unclear. The V end was cut by 5 bases, the J end by 4 bases, with 17 bases between. The CDR3 length is 15 residues. Germline CDR1 reads SGHTA; CDR2 reads FQGNSA.